This is a list of T cell receptor beta chains from one sample in a study of blood T cell repertoires in COVID-19. The assay was immunoSEQ multiplex PCR, and TCRdb's table has in-frame clones only and misses some. The top ten hold under 2% of the sample, which has 200,000 or so clones, less than 85% seen once. Source material: PBMCs or T cells enriched from blood (not recorded which). The receptors here all came from a man aged 60 to 75 who had recovered from COVID-19. CDR3s leave out the opening cysteine and the closing phenylalanine or tryptophan. The order of the fields is J gene, V gene, CDR3 protein.

j_gene: TRBJ1-2
v_gene: TRBV3-1/TRBV3-2
CDR3aa: ASSQDRGYGYT

j_gene: TRBJ2-3
v_gene: TRBV7-3
CDR3aa: ASSSGLAGRSDTQY

j_gene: TRBJ2-2
v_gene: TRBV11-2
CDR3aa: ASTLDTPWNTGELF

j_gene: TRBJ1-1
v_gene: TRBV18
CDR3aa: ASSPLPGNTEAF

j_gene: TRBJ1-1
v_gene: TRBV23-1
CDR3aa: AVHRGLDTEAF

j_gene: TRBJ2-7
v_gene: TRBV6-5
CDR3aa: ASSKRDRVWQY

j_gene: TRBJ1-4
v_gene: TRBV9
CDR3aa: ASSVEDRGPTNEKLF

j_gene: TRBJ2-7
v_gene: TRBV11-2
CDR3aa: ASSPDRAAYEQY

j_gene: TRBJ1-6
v_gene: TRBV4-3
CDR3aa: ASSQGNRFSNSPLH

j_gene: TRBJ2-5
v_gene: TRBV15
CDR3aa: ATSRDLVAGGGQETQY

j_gene: TRBJ1-1
v_gene: TRBV7-2
CDR3aa: ASSQRQDGEAF

j_gene: TRBJ1-6
v_gene: TRBV3-1/TRBV3-2
CDR3aa: ASSQGAESPLH

j_gene: TRBJ1-3
v_gene: TRBV15
CDR3aa: ATSRGPGSTGNTIY

j_gene: TRBJ2-5
v_gene: TRBV6-2/TRBV6-3
CDR3aa: ASSKGETSGAETQY

j_gene: TRBJ2-1
v_gene: TRBV18
CDR3aa: ASSPSTGHFYNEQF

j_gene: TRBJ1-6
v_gene: TRBV19
CDR3aa: ASSYDGGSGISPLH

j_gene: TRBJ2-5
v_gene: TRBV3-1/TRBV3-2
CDR3aa: ASSQDASGAETQY

j_gene: TRBJ2-1
v_gene: TRBV2
CDR3aa: ASSELTSGGSYNEQF

j_gene: TRBJ2-3
v_gene: TRBV3-1/TRBV3-2
CDR3aa: ASSQNLGTGETDTQY

j_gene: TRBJ2-3
v_gene: TRBV2
CDR3aa: ASRRGQGADTQY

j_gene: TRBJ2-7
v_gene: TRBV4-3
CDR3aa: ASSQEGGRPYEQY

j_gene: TRBJ2-3
v_gene: TRBV7-8
CDR3aa: ASSPGLAGAGDTQY

j_gene: TRBJ1-5
v_gene: TRBV6-5
CDR3aa: ASRTHWGQPQH

j_gene: TRBJ1-3
v_gene: TRBV5-4
CDR3aa: ASSLSGRGQSSGNTIY

j_gene: TRBJ1-4
v_gene: TRBV7-9
CDR3aa: ASTLVQGEKLF

j_gene: TRBJ1-3
v_gene: TRBV11-3
CDR3aa: ASSYRDSLISGNTIY

j_gene: TRBJ2-7
v_gene: TRBV6-5
CDR3aa: ASRRGGLDEQY

j_gene: TRBJ2-7
v_gene: TRBV10-3
CDR3aa: AISDRQGAYEQY

j_gene: TRBJ1-1
v_gene: TRBV7-2
CDR3aa: ASSLNVGQGNTEAF

j_gene: TRBJ1-4
v_gene: TRBV19
CDR3aa: ASSMSARQFEKLF

j_gene: TRBJ1-4
v_gene: TRBV11-2
CDR3aa: ASSSRGAQTNEKLF

j_gene: TRBJ1-2
v_gene: TRBV2
CDR3aa: ASREGQRGYT

j_gene: TRBJ1-2
v_gene: TRBV6-5
CDR3aa: ASRGVQGDSGYT

j_gene: TRBJ1-6
v_gene: TRBV7-9
CDR3aa: ASSLGGDGSPLH

j_gene: TRBJ1-4
v_gene: TRBV7-9
CDR3aa: ASRLGQEKLF

j_gene: TRBJ1-2
v_gene: TRBV5-4
CDR3aa: ASSLAGADGYT

j_gene: TRBJ1-1
v_gene: TRBV7-2
CDR3aa: ASSLGAQNTEAF

j_gene: TRBJ2-7
v_gene: TRBV30
CDR3aa: AWSVLGTGGEVKQY

j_gene: TRBJ2-3
v_gene: TRBV18
CDR3aa: ASSPPGSGSTDTQY

j_gene: TRBJ1-6
v_gene: TRBV5-3
CDR3aa: ARSLGQGIVLGDNSPLH

j_gene: TRBJ1-2
v_gene: TRBV11-2
CDR3aa: ASSLDGEGGGYT

j_gene: TRBJ1-5
v_gene: TRBV5-5
CDR3aa: ASSRTGDYSNQPQH

j_gene: TRBJ1-2
v_gene: TRBV5-1
CDR3aa: ASSAGGTGELNYGYT

j_gene: TRBJ1-2
v_gene: TRBV3-1/TRBV3-2
CDR3aa: ASSGSHGYT

j_gene: TRBJ1-2
v_gene: TRBV15
CDR3aa: ATSRQGLNYGYT

j_gene: TRBJ1-1
v_gene: TRBV27
CDR3aa: ASSTWKTGENTEAF

j_gene: TRBJ1-4
v_gene: TRBV18
CDR3aa: ASSPYAATNEKLF

j_gene: TRBJ2-7
v_gene: TRBV6-6
CDR3aa: ASSYSLYEQY

j_gene: TRBJ1-4
v_gene: TRBV11-2
CDR3aa: ASSVGTVNEKLF

j_gene: TRBJ2-5
v_gene: TRBV3-1/TRBV3-2
CDR3aa: ASSQEAGVQETQY

j_gene: TRBJ2-3
v_gene: TRBV7-2
CDR3aa: ASSLGWAFPLTDTQY

j_gene: TRBJ1-5
v_gene: TRBV2
CDR3aa: ASRQDSSNQPQH

j_gene: TRBJ1-6
v_gene: TRBV27
CDR3aa: ASSSRTGVNSPLH

j_gene: TRBJ1-6
v_gene: TRBV18
CDR3aa: ASSQGQPINSPLH

j_gene: TRBJ1-3
v_gene: TRBV6-5
CDR3aa: ASTHPGDTIY

j_gene: TRBJ1-3
v_gene: TRBV21-1
CDR3aa: ASSNRLAPGGGSVCTIY

j_gene: TRBJ1-2
v_gene: TRBV19
CDR3aa: ASSHGTSGGYGYT

j_gene: TRBJ1-4
v_gene: TRBV7-9
CDR3aa: ASSIRTGEKLF

j_gene: TRBJ1-2
v_gene: TRBV7-2
CDR3aa: ASSLSPVEDYGYT

j_gene: TRBJ2-2
v_gene: TRBV5-1
CDR3aa: ASSSSGMNTGELF